This record looks at one T cell receptor beta chain sequence and its context. TCRdb keeps only in-frame clones here, not all; method: immunoSEQ multiplex PCR. The data show under 200,000 clones, around 84% seen once. The source of the sample is a study of blood T cell repertoires in COVID-19. For the study at large: Donors in the United States, Italy and Spain gave samples during acute or convalescent COVID-19. PBMCs, B-cell-depleted T cells, or T cells provided the cDNA or gDNA that made up the material.

Participants were placed into cohorts based on the clinical history they reported. Sequenced input: PBMCs or T cells enriched from blood (not recorded which). This clonotype originated in a woman aged 25 to 45 who had been exposed to COVID-19.

The CDR3 sequence is CASTRVGQYYGYTF. The CDR3 DNA is TGTGCCAGCACCAGAGTGGGACAGTACTATGGCTACACCTTC. The V and J genes are TRBV6-5 and TRBJ1-2; 7 bases are a match to TRBD1. Unmatched junction bases numbered 8, after V lost 7 bases and J lost 3 bases. The CDR3 extends over 14 amino acids. Germline V gene sequence: CDR1 MNHEY, CDR2 SVGAGI.